The TCR beta chain under discussion was sequenced for a study of OX40 agonist ivuxolimab in advanced cancers. Study background: Each patient was given ivuxolimab into a vein every 2 weeks, at 0.01 to 10 mg/kg. Study results and caveats: Some nonresponders also had low normalized T-cell clonal expansion. Clonal expansion by week 6 occurred in CD4+ and CD8+ blood T cells (at 0.1 to 3.0 mg/kg).

Here immunoSEQ multiplex PCR was the method, and the copy in TCRdb shows in-frame clones only, minus some. Of 60,000 or so clones listed, around four fifths are singletons. The V end was cut by 4 bases, the J end by 2 bases, with 20 bases between. Germline assignment: CDR1 SGHNT and CDR2 YYREEE (reference sequence). This CDR3 is 17 amino acids long. About this clone: What it binds is not known.

The starting material was CD4+ or CD8+ T cells sorted from blood, obtained in a trial of the OX40 agonist ivuxolimab. This TCR was sampled from an adult with an advanced solid tumor such as melanoma, head and neck, liver or kidney cancer. The gene calls are TRBV5-4 and TRBJ2-3, with a weak D call TRBD1 (7 bases). Here the CDR3 reads CASSATGRSSYTDTQYF. CDR3 coding DNA: TGTGCCAGCAGCGCGACAGGGAGGTCCTCCTACACAGATACGCAGTATTTT.